This is a list of T cell receptor beta chains from one sample in a study of blood T cells in healthy people across ages. TCRdb analysed the 5' RACE reads with MiXCR anew, one entry per CDR3 protein. The table records about 1,400,000 distinct CDR3 sequences, roughly 60% of them present only once. The sequenced material came from blood. The source is a man aged 18 to 35 in good health. CDR3s include the opening cysteine and the closing phenylalanine or tryptophan. The D gene is left open where the match is weak. For some rows the clone size is stated as once, few or many, or as a class when expanded; others skip it.

CDR3aa,CDR3nt,abundance,v_gene,d_gene,j_gene
CASSGWTGDYEQYF,TGTGCCAGCAGTGGTTGGACAGGGGACTACGAGCAGTACTTC,-,TRBV6-5,TRBD1,TRBJ2-7
CSVADRVRDEQYF,TGCAGCGTGGCCGACAGGGTTAGGGACGAGCAGTACTTC,few,TRBV29-1,TRBD1,TRBJ2-7
CASSDGTLRSPLHF,TGTGCCAGCAGTGACGGGACCCTTCGTTCACCCCTCCACTTT,-,TRBV6-5,-,TRBJ1-6
CASSQYNQGEDEQFF,TGCGCCAGCAGCCAATACAATCAGGGGGAGGATGAGCAGTTCTTC,few,TRBV4-3,-,TRBJ2-1
CASSLGGTDSQPQHF,TGTGCCAGCAGTTTGGGAGGGACAGATTCTCAGCCCCAGCATTTT,few,TRBV28,TRBD1,TRBJ1-5
CSVVRDGYTF,TGCAGCGTTGTCAGGGATGGCTACACCTTC,few,TRBV29-1,-,TRBJ1-2
CASSLAGRPLPSGQYF,TGTGCCAGCAGTTTAGCGGGCAGGCCCCTTCCATCAGGGCAGTATTTT,-,TRBV12-3/TRBV12-4,-,TRBJ2-3
CASGLPTGAAPTGELFF,TGTGCTAGTGGTTTGCCGACAGGGGCCGCCCCGACCGGGGAGCTGTTTTTT,-,TRBV12-5,TRBD1,TRBJ2-2
CASSTDGTLGDEQYF,TGCGCCAGCAGCACGGACGGGACTCTAGGGGACGAGCAGTACTTC,few,TRBV5-1,-,TRBJ2-7
CSATLAGASEQYF,TGCAGTGCTACACTAGCGGGGGCCTCTGAGCAGTACTTC,-,TRBV20-1,TRBD2,TRBJ2-5
CASSYQGVGKTQYF,TGTGCCAGCAGTTATCAGGGGGTGGGAAAGACCCAGTACTTC,-,TRBV6-5,TRBD1,TRBJ2-5
CASSTAARDRHTDTQYF,TGTGCCAGCAGTACCGCCGCCCGGGACAGGCACACAGATACGCAGTATTTT,-,TRBV6-1,TRBD1,TRBJ2-3
CASSNPGQGSNEKLFF,TGCGCCAGCAGCAATCCGGGACAGGGCTCTAATGAAAAACTGTTTTTT,few,TRBV4-1,TRBD1,TRBJ1-4
CSAPGGTGFHNEQFF,TGCAGTGCCCCTGGGGGGACAGGGTTCCACAATGAGCAGTTCTTC,-,TRBV20-1,TRBD1,TRBJ2-1
CSPLGLRSNEQFF,TGCAGTCCCTTAGGACTAAGGTCTAATGAGCAGTTCTTC,-,TRBV20-1,-,TRBJ2-1
CSAREFAVGGKETQYF,TGCAGTGCTAGAGAGTTCGCCGTCGGGGGGAAAGAGACCCAGTACTTC,-,TRBV20-1,TRBD2,TRBJ2-5
CSARDIGLNTDTQYF,TGCAGTGCTAGAGATATCGGGCTGAACACAGATACGCAGTATTTT,-,TRBV20-1,-,TRBJ2-3
CASSSSAELSPTYEQYF,TGTGCCAGCAGTTCTAGTGCCGAGTTATCTCCAACCTACGAGCAGTACTTC,-,TRBV7-9,-,TRBJ2-7
CASSYTQGNTEAFF,TGCGCCAGCAGCTACACACAGGGGAACACTGAAGCTTTCTTT,few,TRBV4-1,-,TRBJ1-1
CASSEKTSGSNEQYF,TGTGCCAGCAGTGAAAAGACTAGCGGGAGTAATGAGCAGTACTTC,-,TRBV2,TRBD2,TRBJ2-4
CASSLSRVGQGVDNEQFF,TGCGCCAGCAGCTTGTCGCGGGTCGGACAGGGGGTGGACAATGAGCAGTTCTTC,-,TRBV5-1,TRBD1,TRBJ2-1
CGSSQRRGPYEQYF,TGTGGCAGCAGCCAAAGGCGGGGGCCCTACGAGCAGTACTTC,-,TRBV3-1,-,TRBJ2-7
CASSLSGRLKNIQYF,TGTGCCAGCAGCTTAAGTGGCAGACTAAAAAACATTCAGTACTTC,-,TRBV7-2,-,TRBJ2-4
CASSLRSGGNQPQHF,TGTGCCAGCAGTTTAAGGTCCGGGGGCAATCAGCCCCAGCATTTT,-,TRBV27,-,TRBJ1-5
CSVGDANYEQFF,TGCAGCGTTGGGGACGCGAATTATGAGCAGTTCTTC,-,TRBV29-1,-,TRBJ2-1
CAISEVGRDGYTF,TGTGCCATCAGTGAGGTGGGCCGGGATGGCTACACCTTC,-,TRBV10-3,-,TRBJ1-2
CASSSRLAGADTQYF,TGTGCCAGCAGTTCCCGACTAGCGGGTGCAGATACGCAGTATTTT,few,TRBV28,TRBD2,TRBJ2-3
CTSGTGGDYTF,TGCACCTCGGGGACAGGGGGCGACTACACCTTC,few,TRBV29-1,TRBD1,TRBJ1-2
CASSPGTSGREETQYF,TGTGCCAGCAGCCCCGGGACTAGCGGGAGGGAAGAGACCCAGTACTTC,-,TRBV7-9,TRBD2,TRBJ2-5
CASSQGWGQDPTYEQYF,TGTGCCAGCAGCCAAGGCTGGGGACAGGACCCAACCTACGAGCAGTACTTC,once,TRBV3-1,TRBD1,TRBJ2-7
CASSLEAQGVRGYTF,TGTGCCAGCAGCTTAGAGGCACAGGGGGTGCGGGGCTACACCTTC,-,TRBV7-9,TRBD1,TRBJ1-2
CASSLFLGATYEQYF,TGTGCCAGCAGTTTATTTTTGGGGGCAACCTACGAGCAGTACTTC,few,TRBV6-2/TRBV6-3,-,TRBJ2-7
CASSPVGPELDTQYF,TGCGCCAGCAGCCCCGTAGGCCCTGAATTGGATACGCAGTATTTT,-,TRBV5-1,-,TRBJ2-3
CASSHGTSKNIQYF,TGTGCCAGCAGCCACGGGACTAGCAAAAACATTCAGTACTTC,few,TRBV3-1,TRBD2,TRBJ2-4
CSASDRGQSFRAKNIQYF,TGCAGCGCCTCGGACAGGGGCCAAAGCTTCCGAGCCAAAAACATTCAGTACTTC,few,TRBV29-1,TRBD1,TRBJ2-4
CASSEGISQAFF,TGTGCCAGCAGTGAAGGGATCAGCCAGGCTTTCTTT,-,TRBV25-1,-,TRBJ1-1
CAISEDIRSYEQYF,TGTGCCATCAGTGAGGACATACGCTCCTACGAGCAGTACTTC,-,TRBV10-3,-,TRBJ2-7
CASSSFYSGGASHYEQYF,TGCGCCAGCAGCTCCTTTTATAGCGGGGGGGCCTCTCACTACGAGCAGTACTTC,few,TRBV5-1,TRBD2,TRBJ2-7
CASCAASTDTQYF,TGTGCCAGCTGTGCAGCAAGCACAGATACGCAGTATTTT,-,TRBV11-1,-,TRBJ2-3
CATADRANTGELFF,TGTGCCACCGCCGACAGGGCGAACACCGGGGAGCTGTTTTTT,-,TRBV10-3,TRBD1,TRBJ2-2
CASSPRASGITDTQYF,TGTGCCAGCAGCCCCCGTGCGAGCGGGATCACAGATACGCAGTATTTT,once,TRBV9,TRBD2,TRBJ2-3
CSVNKGTGELFF,TGCAGCGTTAATAAGGGCACCGGGGAGCTGTTTTTT,few,TRBV29-1,-,TRBJ2-2
CASSLGRINEQFF,TGTGCCAGCAGTTTGGGGCGGATCAATGAGCAGTTCTTC,-,TRBV27,-,TRBJ2-1
CASSQDQRQYNEQFF,TGTGCCAGCAGCCAAGATCAGAGACAGTACAATGAGCAGTTCTTC,-,TRBV4-2,-,TRBJ2-1
CASSLAGNMYEQYF,TGTGCCAGCAGCTTAGCCGGGAATATGTACGAGCAGTACTTC,few,TRBV7-2,-,TRBJ2-7
CASSYRSQGGKLFF,TGTGCCAGCAGTTACAGATCCCAAGGGGGAAAACTGTTTTTT,-,TRBV6-5,-,TRBJ1-4
CASILGDHYEQYF,TGTGCCAGCATTCTGGGGGATCACTACGAGCAGTACTTC,-,TRBV2,-,TRBJ2-7
CASSPIRQDLYNEQFF,TGTGCCAGCAGCCCCATCCGACAAGATCTGTACAATGAGCAGTTCTTC,-,TRBV5-6,-,TRBJ2-1
CASSYQGLQFF,TGTGCCAGCAGTTACCAGGGACTTCAGTTCTTC,-,TRBV6-5,-,TRBJ2-1
CASSGEGGKRQPQHF,TGTGCCAGCAGTGGGGAAGGGGGCAAGCGGCAGCCCCAGCATTTT,-,TRBV2,TRBD1,TRBJ1-5
CSARGDRETYEQYF,TGCAGTGCTAGGGGGGACAGGGAAACCTACGAGCAGTACTTC,many,TRBV20-1,TRBD1,TRBJ2-7
CASRDRLGEQFF,TGTGCCAGCAGGGACCGGTTGGGTGAGCAGTTCTTC,once,TRBV6-5,-,TRBJ2-1
CASSYSSGALNEKLFF,TGTGCCAGCAGTTACTCGTCAGGGGCGCTGAATGAAAAACTGTTTTTT,-,TRBV6-6,-,TRBJ1-4
CASSQEAETGRPGQETQYF,TGTGCCAGCAGCCAAGAGGCGGAGACAGGGAGGCCAGGCCAAGAGACCCAGTACTTC,few,TRBV4-2,-,TRBJ2-5
CASSDLSGFSYNEQFF,TGTGCCAGCAGTGACCTTAGCGGATTCTCCTACAATGAGCAGTTCTTC,-,TRBV25-1,-,TRBJ2-1
CASSDITGIGVGAFF,TGCGCCAGCAGCGATATTACAGGGATAGGTGTAGGAGCTTTCTTT,once,TRBV5-1,-,TRBJ1-1
CSARDLGDRAQYF,TGCAGTGCTAGAGACCTAGGGGATAGGGCGCAGTATTTT,few,TRBV20-1,-,TRBJ2-3
CATRGNTEAFF,TGCGCCACGAGAGGGAACACTGAAGCTTTCTTT,-,TRBV4-1,-,TRBJ1-1